This entry lists 7 T cell receptor beta chains sequenced from one sample in a study of shared clonotypes between healthy human individuals. TCRdb's copy holds only in-frame clones and misses some; the assay was immunoSEQ multiplex PCR. There are 2.3 million or so clones in the sample; roughly 93% occur only once, and 0.39% lies in the top ten. The specimen was naive CD4+ T cells from PBMCs. The subset: CD45RA+ positively selected. The source of these receptors is a man younger than 30 in good health. Some clones in this sample may be carry-over from other donors' samples.

The J gene is TRBJ2-2, the V gene TRBV5-6; D gene uncertain. The germline CDR1 and CDR2 sequences are SGHDT and YYEEEE. The CDR3 spans 15 residues. The ends were cut back, 1 base at V and 3 bases at J, with 10 bases in the middle. The CDR3, as DNA: TGTGCCAGCAGCTTGTTTGCTTCGGACACCGGGGAGCTGTTTTTT. This encodes CASSLFASDTGELFF. Based on the CDR3 plus reference TRBV5-6 and TRBJ2-2, the full variable domain is DAGVTQSPTHLIKTRGQQVTLRCSPKSGHDTVSWYQQALGQGPQFIFQYYEEEERQRGNFPDRFSGHQFPNYSSELNVNALLLGDSALYLCASSLFASDTGELFFGEGSRLTVL.

The chain couples TRBV5-1 to TRBJ2-1; TRBD1 matches at 10 bases. Trimming took 4 bases from V and 9 from J; bases not matched to a gene: 7. This CDR3 is built from 14 residues. Per germline, CDR1 SGHRS and CDR2 YFSETQ. CDR3 coding DNA: TGCGCCAGCAGCGCCGACAGGGGGCTGAGTGAGCAGTTCTTC. This sequence encodes CASSADRGLSEQFF.

V usage is TRBV15 and J usage is TRBJ1-1; maybe TRBD1 (6 bases). This CDR3 region has 12 residues. The V end was cut by 7 bases, the J end by 9 bases, with 15 bases between. Germline V gene lookup returns CDR1 LNHNV and CDR2 YYDKDF (reference sequence). The CDR3 nucleotides are TGTGCCACCAACTTACTCAGGGGAAAAGCTTTCTTT. This gives the protein CATNLLRGKAFF. Based on the CDR3 plus reference TRBV15 and TRBJ1-1, the full variable domain is DAMVIQNPRYQVTQFGKPVTLSCSQTLNHNVMYWYQQKSSQAPKLLFHYYDKDFNNEADTPDNFQSRRPNTSFCFLDIRSPGLGDTAMYLCATNLLRGKAFFGQGTRLTVV.

The chain combines TRBV7-3 with TRBJ2-7; D is possibly TRBD1 or TRBD2 (5 bases each). The V and J ends lost 1 base and 0 bases respectively, with 10 bases between them. Germline V gives CDR1 SGHTA, CDR2 FQGTGA. CDR3 length equals 15 residues. The CDR3 here is CASSLNSGASYEQYF. The CDR3 nucleotides read TGTGCCAGCAGCTTAAATTCCGGGGCCTCCTACGAGCAGTACTTC.

V gene TRBV5-4 combines with J gene TRBJ2-3, with TRBD1 as a possible D gene (5 bases). V lost 7 bases and J lost 2, with 14 bases in between. CDR3 length: 14 amino acids. The germline gives CDR1 SGHNT, CDR2 YYREEE (reference sequence). The DNA for the CDR3 is TGTGCCAGCCATCCGAGACAGAACACAGATACGCAGTATTTT. Its translation is CASHPRQNTDTQYF. The complete variable domain, with remaining parts taken from reference TRBV5-4 and TRBJ2-3, reads ETGVTQSPTHLIKTRGQQVTLRCSSQSGHNTVSWYQQALGQGPQFIFQYYREEENGRGNFPPRFSGLQFPNYSSELNVNALELDDSALYLCASHPRQNTDTQYFGPGTRLTVL.

On this clone: This specimen includes other DNA sequences encoding the same CDR3. This rearrangement joins TRBV29-1 to TRBJ2-3; 7 bases are a match to TRBD2. CDR1 is SQVTM, CDR2 ANQGSEA, per germline. CDR3 size: 12 residues. J gave up 4 bases and V 4 bases, and 2 bases lay outside the gene matches. CDR3 residues: CSVAGGADTQYF. Written as DNA, the CDR3 is TGCAGCGTTGCGGGGGGAGCAGATACGCAGTATTTT.

The V call is TRBV29-1, the J call TRBJ2-7, with 9 nucleotides matching TRBD2. The CDR3 extends over 11 amino acids. Per the germline V gene, CDR1 is SQVTM and CDR2 is ANQGSEA. The trim removed 7 bases at V and 3 bases at J, leaving 1 base unmatched. CDR3 nucleotide sequence: TGCAGCGGCGGGGGGGGCTACGAGCAGTACTTC. It is translated as CSGGGGYEQYF.